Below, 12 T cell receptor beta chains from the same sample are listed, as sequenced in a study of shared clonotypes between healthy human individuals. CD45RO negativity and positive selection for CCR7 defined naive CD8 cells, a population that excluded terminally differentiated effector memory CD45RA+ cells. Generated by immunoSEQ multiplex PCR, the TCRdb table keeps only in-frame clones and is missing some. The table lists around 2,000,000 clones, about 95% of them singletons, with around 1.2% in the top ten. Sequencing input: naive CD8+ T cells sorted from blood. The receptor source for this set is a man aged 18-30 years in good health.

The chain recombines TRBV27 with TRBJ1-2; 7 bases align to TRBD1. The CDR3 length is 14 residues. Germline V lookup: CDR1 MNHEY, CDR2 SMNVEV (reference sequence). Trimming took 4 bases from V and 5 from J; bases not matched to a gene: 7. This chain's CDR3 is CASSSMTGTYGYTF. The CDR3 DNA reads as TGTGCCAGCAGTTCTATGACAGGGACTTATGGCTACACCTTC.

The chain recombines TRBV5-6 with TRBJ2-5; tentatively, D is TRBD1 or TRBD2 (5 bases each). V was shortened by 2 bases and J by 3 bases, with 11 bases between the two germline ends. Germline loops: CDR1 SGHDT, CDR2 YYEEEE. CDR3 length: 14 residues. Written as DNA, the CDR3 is TGTGCCAGCAGCTTCGGGACGGTCAAAGAGACCCAGTACTTC. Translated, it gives CASSFGTVKETQYF.

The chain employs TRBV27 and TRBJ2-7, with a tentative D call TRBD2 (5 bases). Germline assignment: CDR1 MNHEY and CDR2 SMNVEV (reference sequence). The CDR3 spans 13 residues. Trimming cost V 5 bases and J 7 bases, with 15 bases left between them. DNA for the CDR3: TGTGCCAGCAGTCTCTCCTGGACGGGAGAGCAGTACTTC. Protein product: CASSLSWTGEQYF.

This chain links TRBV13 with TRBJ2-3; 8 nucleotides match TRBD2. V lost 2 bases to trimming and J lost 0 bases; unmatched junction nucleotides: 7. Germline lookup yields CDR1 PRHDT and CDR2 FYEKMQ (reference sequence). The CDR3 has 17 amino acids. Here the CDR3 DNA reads TGTGCCAGCAGCTTAAGGTTAGCGGGGCCCAGCACAGATACGCAGTATTTT. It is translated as CASSLRLAGPSTDTQYF.

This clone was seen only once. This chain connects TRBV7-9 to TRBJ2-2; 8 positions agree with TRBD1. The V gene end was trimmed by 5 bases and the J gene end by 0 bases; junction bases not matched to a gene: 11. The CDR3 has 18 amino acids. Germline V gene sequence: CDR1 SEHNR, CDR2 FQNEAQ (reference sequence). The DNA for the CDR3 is TGTGCCAGCAGCCCAACCGGGGTACAGGGGGCGAACACCGGGGAGCTGTTTTTT. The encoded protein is CASSPTGVQGANTGELFF.

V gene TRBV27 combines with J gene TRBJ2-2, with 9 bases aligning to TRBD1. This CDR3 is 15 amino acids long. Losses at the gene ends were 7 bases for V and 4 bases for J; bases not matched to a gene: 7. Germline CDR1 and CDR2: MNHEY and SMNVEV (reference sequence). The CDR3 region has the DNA TGTGCCAGCACCGTGACAGGGGGTGTCACCGGGGAGCTGTTTTTT. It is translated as CASTVTGGVTGELFF.

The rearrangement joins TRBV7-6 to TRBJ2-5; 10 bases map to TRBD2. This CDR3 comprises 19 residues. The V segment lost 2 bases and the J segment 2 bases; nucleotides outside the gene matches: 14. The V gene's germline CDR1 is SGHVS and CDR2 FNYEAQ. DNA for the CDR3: TGTGCCAGCAGCTTAAAGTCGGAGGTACTAGCGGGAAGTCAAGAGACCCAGTACTTC. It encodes CASSLKSEVLAGSQETQYF.

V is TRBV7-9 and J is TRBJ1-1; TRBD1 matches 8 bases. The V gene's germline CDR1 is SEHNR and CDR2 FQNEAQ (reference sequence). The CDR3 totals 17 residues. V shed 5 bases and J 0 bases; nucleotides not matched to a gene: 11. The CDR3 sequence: CASSPSNRGAMNTEAFF. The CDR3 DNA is TGTGCCAGCAGCCCATCGAACAGGGGGGCTATGAACACTGAAGCTTTCTTT.

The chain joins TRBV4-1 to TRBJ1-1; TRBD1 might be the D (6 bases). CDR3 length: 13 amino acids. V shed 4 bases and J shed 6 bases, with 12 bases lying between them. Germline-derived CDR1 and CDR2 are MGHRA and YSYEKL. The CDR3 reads CASSLDSSAEAFF. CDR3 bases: TGCGCCAGCAGCCTGGACAGTAGCGCTGAAGCTTTCTTT.

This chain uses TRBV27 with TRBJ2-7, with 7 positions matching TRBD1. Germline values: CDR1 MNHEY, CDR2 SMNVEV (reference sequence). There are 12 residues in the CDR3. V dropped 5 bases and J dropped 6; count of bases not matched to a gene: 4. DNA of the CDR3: TGTGCCAGCAGTCCGACAGGGTTCGAGCAGTACTTC. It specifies CASSPTGFEQYF.

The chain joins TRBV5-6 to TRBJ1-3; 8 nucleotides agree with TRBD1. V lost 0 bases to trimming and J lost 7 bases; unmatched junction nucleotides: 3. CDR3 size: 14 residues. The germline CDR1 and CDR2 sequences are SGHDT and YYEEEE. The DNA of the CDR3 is TGTGCCAGCAGCTTGGAGACAGGGGTGAACACCATATATTTT. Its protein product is CASSLETGVNTIYF.

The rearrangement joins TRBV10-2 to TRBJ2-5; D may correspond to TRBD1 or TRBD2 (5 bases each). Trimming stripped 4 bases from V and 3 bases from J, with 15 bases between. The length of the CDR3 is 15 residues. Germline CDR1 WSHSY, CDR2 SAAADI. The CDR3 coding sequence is TGCGCCAGCAGTGGATTACTAGAAGGGGAAGAGACCCAGTACTTC. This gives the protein CASSGLLEGEETQYF.